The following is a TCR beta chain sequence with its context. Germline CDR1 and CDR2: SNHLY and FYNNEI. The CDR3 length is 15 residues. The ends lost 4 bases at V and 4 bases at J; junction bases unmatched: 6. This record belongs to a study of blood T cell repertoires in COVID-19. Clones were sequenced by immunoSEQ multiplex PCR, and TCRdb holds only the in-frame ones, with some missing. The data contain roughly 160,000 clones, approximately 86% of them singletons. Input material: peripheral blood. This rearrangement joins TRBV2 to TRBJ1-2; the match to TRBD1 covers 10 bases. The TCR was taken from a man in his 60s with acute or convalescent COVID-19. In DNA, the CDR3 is TGTGCCAGCAGTGTGAGGGACAGGGGTAGCTATGGCTACACCTTC. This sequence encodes CASSVRDRGSYGYTF.